Described below is a single TCR beta chain sequence and its context. Antigen specificity is unknown. 60 Vbeta and 13 Jbeta primers were used in PCR. Sequencing used immunoSEQ multiplex PCR; TCRdb keeps in-frame clones, though not all of them. This sample lists around 50,000 clones; its ten largest clones have about 2.3%. CDR1 and CDR2 (germline): SGHDT, YYEEEE. This CDR3 is 18 amino acids long. Trimming took 4 bases from V and 0 from J; bases not matched to a gene: 10. These data come from a study of cytomegalovirus exposure and HLA in healthy donors. Study-level findings and limits: TCR beta sequences reportedly predicted the HLA-A and HLA-B alleles of most subjects accurately.

This chain joins TRBV5-6 and TRBJ1-6, with 7 bases lining up with TRBD1. The receptor was derived from a female donor in good health and CMV-seronegative. The specimen sequenced was PBMCs. CDR3: CASSTRTGLSSYNSPLHF. The CDR3 DNA is TGTGCCAGCAGCACCCGGACAGGTCTGAGCTCCTATAATTCACCCCTCCACTTT.